Listed below are T cell receptor beta chains from one sample, sequenced in a study of shared clonotypes between healthy human individuals. Assay used: immunoSEQ multiplex PCR; TCRdb lists only in-frame clones, some missing. In the table there are over 2 million clones, 92% of which are singletons. The specimen was naive CD4+ T cells from PBMCs. Receptors were obtained from a man between 18 and 29 years old in good health. Some clones in this sample may be carry-over from other donors' samples. The conserved cysteine and the conserved F or W are not part of the CDR3 here.

V	CDR3
TRBV7-2	ASSLRGQGSQPQH
TRBV18	ASSPYREPSYEQY
TRBV28	ASGLGTLEAF
TRBV7-6	ASSLGQGPTYEQY
TRBV28	ASSQNRRFSQPQH
TRBV5-1	ASSLAPAGATGDTQY
TRBV30	AWSLTTTDTQY
TRBV20-1	SARKGVGYT
TRBV29-1	SVVGRVNSDTQY
TRBV29-1	SVKSGTLEKTQY
TRBV28	ASTRTGGYT
TRBV7-2	ASSLAAAGSYEKLF
TRBV7-9	ASSEGATNEKLF